The source of this T cell receptor beta chain is a study of blood T cell repertoires in COVID-19. V was cut by 4 bases and J by 1 base, with 19 bases left in between. Germline CDR1 SEHNR, CDR2 FQNEAQ (reference sequence). CDR3 size: 18 residues. Per the original data handling: Amplification from reference gene primers served as the basis for estimated nucleated cell counts. TCRdb's copy holds only in-frame clones and misses some; the assay was immunoSEQ multiplex PCR. V and J calls and clone size follow that table, whereas D and trimming were derived from the DNA. Of around 180,000 clones in the sample, around 83% are singletons; the top ten hold over 1.5%.

The gene calls are TRBV7-9 and TRBJ1-4; weak D call: TRBD1 (5 bases). Sequences were obtained from peripheral blood. The clonotype comes from a human donor in a cohort sampled during active COVID-19. This CDR3 is CASSYNKGLGGTNEKLFF. The CDR3 coding sequence is TGTGCCAGCAGCTACAACAAGGGTCTGGGGGGAACTAATGAAAAACTGTTTTTT.